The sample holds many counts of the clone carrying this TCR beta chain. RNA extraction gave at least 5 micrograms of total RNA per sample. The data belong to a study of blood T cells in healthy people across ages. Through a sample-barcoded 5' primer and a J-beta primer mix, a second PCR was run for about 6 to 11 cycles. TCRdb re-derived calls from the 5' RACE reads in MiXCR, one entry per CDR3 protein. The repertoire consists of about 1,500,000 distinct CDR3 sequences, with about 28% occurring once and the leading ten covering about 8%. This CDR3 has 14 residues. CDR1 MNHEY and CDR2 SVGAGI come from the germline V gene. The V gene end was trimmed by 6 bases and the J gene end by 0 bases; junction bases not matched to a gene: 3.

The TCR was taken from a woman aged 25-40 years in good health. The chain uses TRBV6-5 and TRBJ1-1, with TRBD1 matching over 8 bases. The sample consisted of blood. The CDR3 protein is CASRGQDLNTEAFF. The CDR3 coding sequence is TGTGCCAGCAGGGGACAGGACCTGAACACTGAAGCTTTCTTT.